This T cell receptor (beta chain) derives from a study of cytomegalovirus exposure and HLA in healthy donors. Background on the study: Around 85 million unique TCRs from HLA-typed donors were held in an early data release. Whole-study results and caveats: Accounts indicate the classifier identified cytomegalovirus status with strong specificity and sensitivity. For most TCR sequences rarity was the rule, although some public TCRs occurred in many donors.

Notes on this clone: No antigen is known for it.

A multiplex PCR was run with 60 Vbeta primers and 13 Jbeta primers. Original data processing: Roughly 11 million of the roughly 80 million unique TCR beta chains counted in a later analysis were shared. Only in-frame clones appear in the TCRdb table, and some are missing; sequencing was by immunoSEQ multiplex PCR. V and J calls and clone size are as listed in that table; D and trimming were resolved from the DNA. The sample lists under 200,000 clones, roughly 82% occurring once. Sample: PBMCs. This sequence was found in a girl between 10 and 17 years old in good health and CMV-seropositive.

The CDR3 sequence: CASRGQGRSYEQYF. The CDR3 DNA follows: TGTGCCAGCAGGGGACAGGGGAGATCCTACGAGCAGTACTTC. V usage is TRBV28 and J usage is TRBJ2-7; 10 nucleotides align to TRBD1. The CDR3 is 14 amino acids. With 6 bases clipped from V and 1 base from J, the junction kept 3 bases outside the gene matches. In germline, CDR1 is MDHEN, CDR2 SYDVKM.